Following are 24 T cell receptor beta chains from one sample sequenced in a study of blood T cell repertoires in COVID-19. The method was immunoSEQ multiplex PCR; TCRdb's version includes in-frame clones alone and lacks a portion of them. The sample gives approximately 75,000 clones, around nine tenths of which show up once; approximately 5.8% is in the top ten. Sequences were obtained from peripheral blood. The receptors shown here come from an elderly man with COVID-19, enrolled during active disease.

The chain is built from TRBV11-3 and TRBJ2-7; D is uncertain. Germline V CDR1 and CDR2: SGHNT, YENEEA. The length of the CDR3 is 12 residues. V was pared by 0 bases and J by 5 bases, with 5 bases between. This CDR3 is CASSLDSNEQYF. CDR3 DNA: TGTGCCAGCAGCTTAGATTCCAACGAGCAGTACTTC.

The chain carries TRBV6-2 or TRBV6-3 and TRBJ2-1; 12 bases are a match to TRBD2. CDR3 length equals 15 residues. The germline V gene has CDR1 MNHEY and CDR2 SVGEGT. Trimming took 5 bases from V and 1 from J; bases not matched to a gene: 0. CDR3 residues: CASSTSGGSYNEQFF. The CDR3 DNA reads TGTGCCAGCAGTACTAGCGGGGGGTCCTACAATGAGCAGTTCTTC.

Of note for this clone: At the DNA level, this CDR3 is encoded by other sequences in the same sample as well. The V gene is TRBV7-8, the J gene TRBJ1-6; 7 nucleotides line up with TRBD1. V dropped 6 bases and J dropped 7; count of bases not matched to a gene: 6. CDR3 length equals 14 residues. Germline V gene lookup returns CDR1 SGHVS and CDR2 FQNEAQ. CDR3 nucleotides: TGTGCCAGCAGGCCCGGCAGGGGGAATTCACCCCTCCACTTT. Protein product: CASRPGRGNSPLHF.

This CDR3 is CASSLDRVTNTEAFF. The CDR3 DNA is TGCGCCAGCAGCTTGGACAGGGTGACGAACACTGAAGCTTTCTTT. The chain carries TRBV5-1 and TRBJ1-1; D is perhaps TRBD1 (6 bases). The ends were cut back, 0 bases at V and 1 base at J, with 10 bases in the middle. The length of the CDR3 is 15 residues. Germline lookup yields CDR1 SGHRS and CDR2 YFSETQ. The full variable domain, its missing parts supplied by reference TRBV5-1 and TRBJ1-1, is KAGVTQTPRYLIKTRGQQVTLSCSPISGHRSVSWYQQTPGQGLQFLFEYFSETQRNKGNFPGRFSGRQFSNSRSEMNVSTLELGDSALYLCASSLDRVTNTEAFFGQGTRLTVV.

The chain carries TRBV7-2 and TRBJ2-7, with 8 nucleotides matching TRBD2. Trimming took 1 base from V and 0 from J; bases not matched to a gene: 5. Per germline, CDR1 SGHTA and CDR2 FQGNSA. The CDR3 runs 16 residues. The CDR3 sequence is CASSLVARGVSYEQYF. The CDR3 DNA sequence: TGTGCCAGCAGCTTAGTTGCGCGGGGGGTCTCCTACGAGCAGTACTTC.

CDR3 nucleotide sequence: TGCGCCAGCAGCTTGGGGCAGGGGGTTTCGAGGAAACTGTTTTTT. It yields the protein CASSLGQGVSRKLFF. This chain uses TRBV5-1 with TRBJ1-4, with 7 bases lining up with TRBD1. The germline CDR1 and CDR2 sequences are SGHRS and YFSETQ. V was clipped by 0 bases and J by 11 bases; unmatched bases: 10. The CDR3 totals 15 residues. Full variable domain (rest looked up from reference TRBV5-1 and TRBJ1-4): KAGVTQTPRYLIKTRGQQVTLSCSPISGHRSVSWYQQTPGQGLQFLFEYFSETQRNKGNFPGRFSGRQFSNSRSEMNVSTLELGDSALYLCASSLGQGVSRKLFFGSGTQLSVL.

The table lists this clone with a count of one. The chain employs TRBV5-1 and TRBJ2-7; 7 bases are shared with TRBD1. Germline values: CDR1 SGHRS, CDR2 YFSETQ. Trimming removed 1 base from V and 0 bases from J; junction bases left unmatched: 7. This CDR3 has 16 residues. The CDR3 reads CASSLWDSLSSYEQYF. The CDR3 DNA sequence: TGCGCCAGCAGCTTGTGGGACAGTCTAAGCTCCTACGAGCAGTACTTC.

The chain couples TRBV6-5 to TRBJ1-2; 7 positions match TRBD1. The CDR3 runs 14 residues. The V gene's germline CDR1 is MNHEY and CDR2 SVGAGI. V shed 0 bases, J shed 7 bases, and the junction held 5 bases outside the gene matches. The CDR3, as DNA: TGTGCCAGCAGTTACTCTAGGCAGGGGGGTGGCTACACCTTC. Its protein product is CASSYSRQGGGYTF.

Only a few counts were recorded for this clone. CDR3 DNA: TGCGCCAGCAGCCTAAGCGGGGCCCAGGGGACTGAAGCTTTCTTT. Its translation is CASSLSGAQGTEAFF. The V gene is TRBV5-1, the J gene TRBJ1-1; perhaps TRBD1 as D (6 bases). Germline CDR1 SGHRS, CDR2 YFSETQ. V lost 4 bases, J lost 5 bases, and 18 bases lay in between. The CDR3 has 15 amino acids. Full variable domain (missing parts from reference TRBV5-1 and TRBJ1-1): KAGVTQTPRYLIKTRGQQVTLSCSPISGHRSVSWYQQTPGQGLQFLFEYFSETQRNKGNFPGRFSGRQFSNSRSEMNVSTLELGDSALYLCASSLSGAQGTEAFFGQGTRLTVV.

J is TRBJ1-2 and V is TRBV5-1, with TRBD1 identical over 11 bases. Germline CDR1 SGHRS, CDR2 YFSETQ. Unmatched junction bases numbered 2, after V lost 4 bases and J lost 6 bases. The CDR3 loop spans 13 amino acids. CDR3 amino acids: CASSEGQGDGYTF. The CDR3, as DNA: TGCGCCAGCAGCGAGGGACAGGGGGATGGCTACACCTTC.

A single count supports this clone. The gene calls are TRBV5-1 and TRBJ1-1; unclear D gene. The CDR3 spans 15 residues. Between the trimmed V and J ends, which lost 1 base and 1 base, there was a span of 11 bases. CDR1 is SGHRS, CDR2 YFSETQ, per germline. CDR3 in DNA: TGCGCCAGCAGCTTGCGGAGGGCGGGGAACACTGAAGCTTTCTTT. Translated, it gives CASSLRRAGNTEAFF.

The chain has TRBV6-2 or TRBV6-3 and TRBJ2-7, with no clear D. V dropped 2 bases and J dropped 0 bases, with 11 bases sitting between them. The CDR3 is 15 residues long. Germline assignment: CDR1 MNHEY and CDR2 SVGEGT. The CDR3 reads CASSYGQAYSYEQYF. CDR3 DNA: TGTGCCAGCAGTTACGGGCAGGCTTACTCCTACGAGCAGTACTTC.

The rearrangement joins TRBV5-1 to TRBJ1-2, with TRBD1 as a possible D gene (6 bases). V shed 0 bases and J shed 6 bases, with 15 bases lying between them. The CDR3 sequence is 15 residues long. Germline assignment: CDR1 SGHRS and CDR2 YFSETQ. In DNA, the CDR3 is TGCGCCAGCAGCTTGGGGGGGCGGCCTATGGATGGCTACACCTTC. This translates into CASSLGGRPMDGYTF.

As DNA, the CDR3 is TGTGCCAGCAGCCAGGGGGACCGGGGAAACACCATATATTTT. This encodes CASSQGDRGNTIYF. The chain couples TRBV7-6 to TRBJ1-3, with 7 bases lining up with TRBD1. V shed 5 bases and J 4 bases; nucleotides not matched to a gene: 5. The CDR3 has 14 amino acids. The germline CDR1 and CDR2 sequences are SGHVS and FNYEAQ. The complete variable domain, with remaining parts taken from reference TRBV7-6 and TRBJ1-3, reads GAGVSQSPRYKVTKRGQDVALRCDPISGHVSLYWYRQALGQGPEFLTYFNYEAQQDKSGLPNDRFSAERPEGSISTLTIQRTEQRDSAMYRCASSQGDRGNTIYFGEGSWLTVV.

The chain recombines TRBV27 with TRBJ2-3; possibly TRBD2 for D (7 bases). This CDR3 has 16 residues. The germline V gene has CDR1 MNHEY and CDR2 SMNVEV (reference sequence). V lost 3 bases to trimming and J lost 3 bases, with 16 bases between them. CDR3 coding DNA: TGTGCCAGCAGTTTTGTATGGGGGGGCCGAACAGATACGCAGTATTTT. Protein sequence: CASSFVWGGRTDTQYF.

The chain couples TRBV18 to TRBJ2-7, with 9 bases aligning to TRBD1. Losses at the gene ends were 6 bases for V and 3 bases for J; bases not matched to a gene: 6. CDR1 is KGHSH and CDR2 is LQKENI in the germline V gene. The CDR3 has 14 amino acids. CDR3 nucleotide sequence: TGTGCCAGCTCGGGACAGGGAGGGATCTACGAGCAGTACTTC. Protein: CASSGQGGIYEQYF.

This chain links TRBV5-1 with TRBJ2-1, with D perhaps matching TRBD1 (6 bases). Deletions cut 3 bases from V and 7 bases from J, with 17 bases between. CDR1 and CDR2 (germline): SGHRS, YFSETQ. The CDR3 covers 15 residues. The CDR3 DNA is TGCGCCAGCAGCTCCTCCCCGGAGGACAGTAATGAGCAGTTCTTC. This encodes CASSSSPEDSNEQFF.

The chain joins TRBV5-8 to TRBJ1-4, with 8 nucleotides matching TRBD1. Trimming cost V 4 bases and J 0 bases; bases outside gene matches: 8. This CDR3 has 17 residues. CDR1 and CDR2 from the germline V gene are SGHTS and YDEGEE. DNA for the CDR3: TGTGCCAGCAGCCAGGGACAGGTCCGTGCAACTAATGAAAAACTGTTTTTT. It yields the protein CASSQGQVRATNEKLFF.

The chain employs TRBV27 and TRBJ2-1; 9 bases line up with TRBD2. V gave up 7 bases and J gave up 9 bases; unmatched junction bases: 10. Germline CDR1 MNHEY, CDR2 SMNVEV (reference sequence). This CDR3 contains 14 residues. CDR3 DNA: TGTGCCAGCACCGCGGGGGGGCTGAGGAGTGAGCAGTTCTTC. It specifies CASTAGGLRSEQFF.

The V call is TRBV18, the J call TRBJ2-2; TRBD2 matches at 10 bases. Germline CDR1 reads KGHSH; CDR2 reads LQKENI. Trimming at V came to 0 bases and at J to 5 bases, leaving 0 bases not matched to a gene. CDR3 length: 15 residues. DNA for the CDR3: TGTGCCAGCTCACCACCACTAGCGGGAACCGGGGAGCTGTTTTTT. It yields the protein CASSPPLAGTGELFF.

The rearrangement uses TRBV2 and TRBJ2-3; D gene uncertain. The V end lost 0 bases, the J end lost 5 bases, and 6 bases lay between the germline ends. The CDR3 has 13 residues. Germline-derived CDR1 and CDR2 are SNHLY and FYNNEI. The CDR3 protein is CASSEAARDTQYF. CDR3 bases: TGTGCCAGCAGTGAAGCAGCCCGAGATACGCAGTATTTT.

The chain uses TRBV6-5 and TRBJ2-1; TRBD1 agrees at 7 bases. This CDR3 region has 12 residues. The ends lost 7 bases at V and 12 bases at J; junction bases unmatched: 9. The germline CDR1 and CDR2 sequences are MNHEY and SVGAGI. DNA of the CDR3: TGTGCCAGCACCCTAAACCGGGACAGGCAGTTCTTC. Encoded protein: CASTLNRDRQFF.

The chain employs TRBV6-4 and TRBJ1-4; D is undetermined. The CDR3 covers 14 residues. Germline V lookup: CDR1 MRHNA, CDR2 SNTAGT. The ends were cut back, 4 bases at V and 8 bases at J, with 14 bases in the middle. CDR3 coding DNA: TGTGCCAGCAGTGGACGGAACACCAGGGAAAAACTGTTTTTT. Its translation is CASSGRNTREKLFF.

The gene calls are TRBV3-1 (or the pseudogene TRBV3-2) and TRBJ1-1; D is undetermined. V lost 1 base, J lost 5 bases, and 8 bases lay in between. Germline values: CDR1 LGHDT, CDR2 YNNKEL (reference sequence). The CDR3 extends over 13 amino acids. In nucleotides, the CDR3 is TGTGCCAGCAGCCAAGCCAGGTCGACTGAAGCTTTCTTT. Amino acids: CASSQARSTEAFF.